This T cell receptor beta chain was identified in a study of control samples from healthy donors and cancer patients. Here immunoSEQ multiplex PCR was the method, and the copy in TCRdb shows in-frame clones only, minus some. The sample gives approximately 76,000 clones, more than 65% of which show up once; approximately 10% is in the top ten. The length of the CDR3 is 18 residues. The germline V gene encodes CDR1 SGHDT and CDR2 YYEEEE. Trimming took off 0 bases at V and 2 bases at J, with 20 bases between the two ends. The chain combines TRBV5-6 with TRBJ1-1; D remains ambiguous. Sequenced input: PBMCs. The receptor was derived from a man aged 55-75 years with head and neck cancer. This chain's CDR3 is CASSLEGHHPSLNTEAFF. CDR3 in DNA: TGTGCCAGCAGCTTGGAAGGCCATCACCCTTCTCTTAACACTGAAGCTTTCTTT.